This is a list of T cell receptor beta chains from one sample in a study of shared clonotypes between healthy human individuals. Sequencing used immunoSEQ multiplex PCR; TCRdb keeps in-frame clones, though not all of them. This sample has approximately 2,300,000 clones, with approximately 90% found just once. Sequenced input: naive CD4+ T cells from PBMCs. These receptors originate from a man between 18 and 35 years old in good health. Some clones in this sample may be carry-over from other donors' samples. The CDR3 runs from the conserved cysteine through the conserved F or W. Fields, in order: J gene, D gene, clone size, V gene, CDR3 DNA, CDR3 protein. The D gene is left open where the match is weak. Clone size is not always given. Where it is, it says once, few, many or a class for expanded clones.

j_call: TRBJ2-7; d_call: -; clone_size: -; v_call: TRBV6-1; cdr3_nt: TGTGCCAGCAGTATGGGACTCGTATACGAGCAGTACTTC; cdr3_aa: CASSMGLVYEQYF
j_call: TRBJ1-1; d_call: -; clone_size: -; v_call: TRBV27; cdr3_nt: TGTGCCAGCAGTTTACTGTCGGGAAGGGGCGGTACTGAAGCTTTCTTT; cdr3_aa: CASSLLSGRGGTEAFF
j_call: TRBJ1-2; d_call: -; clone_size: once; v_call: TRBV11-2; cdr3_nt: TGTGCCAGCAGGCACCTTAGGCCTGGCAGGAACTATGGCTACACCTTC; cdr3_aa: CASRHLRPGRNYGYTF
j_call: TRBJ1-3; d_call: TRBD1; clone_size: -; v_call: TRBV11-2; cdr3_nt: TGTGCCAGCAGCTTATATCATTACAGGGGGAATCGAGCTGGAAACACCATATATTTT; cdr3_aa: CASSLYHYRGNRAGNTIYF
j_call: TRBJ2-7; d_call: -; clone_size: -; v_call: TRBV7-9; cdr3_nt: TGTGCCAGCAGCTTCGACAACTACGGGGAGCAGTACTTT; cdr3_aa: CASSFDNYGEQYF
j_call: TRBJ1-4; d_call: TRBD1; clone_size: -; v_call: TRBV6-5; cdr3_nt: TGTGCCAGCAGCTCTACAGGGGTCAATGAAAAACTGTTTTTT; cdr3_aa: CASSSTGVNEKLFF
j_call: TRBJ1-5; d_call: TRBD1; clone_size: -; v_call: TRBV19; cdr3_nt: TGTGCCAGTAGTTTCCCGACAGGGCGGAATCAGCCCCAGCATTTT; cdr3_aa: CASSFPTGRNQPQHF
j_call: TRBJ1-1; d_call: -; clone_size: few; v_call: TRBV11-2; cdr3_nt: TGTGCCAGCAGCCGCGTGTTGACAGTGCCCGAAGCTTTCTTT; cdr3_aa: CASSRVLTVPEAFF
j_call: TRBJ2-1; d_call: -; clone_size: -; v_call: TRBV7-3; cdr3_nt: TGTGCCAGCAGCTCGCAGAAGAGGGGGTACAATGAGCAGTTCTTC; cdr3_aa: CASSSQKRGYNEQFF
j_call: TRBJ1-5; d_call: -; clone_size: -; v_call: TRBV2; cdr3_nt: TGTGCCAGCAGTGAAAATGGGGGTGGGCAGCCCCAGCATTTT; cdr3_aa: CASSENGGGQPQHF
j_call: TRBJ2-7; d_call: -; clone_size: once; v_call: TRBV27; cdr3_nt: TGTGCCAGCAGTTTTGGACGGATCTCCTACGAGCAGTACTTC; cdr3_aa: CASSFGRISYEQYF
j_call: TRBJ2-7; d_call: -; clone_size: -; v_call: TRBV2; cdr3_nt: TGTGCCAGCAGTGAGTACTCCTACGAGCAGTACTTC; cdr3_aa: CASSEYSYEQYF
j_call: TRBJ1-4; d_call: -; clone_size: once; v_call: TRBV5-1; cdr3_nt: TGCGCCAGCAGTCCTAATGGGGGGCTCGATGAAAAACTGTTTTTT; cdr3_aa: CASSPNGGLDEKLFF
j_call: TRBJ2-7; d_call: -; clone_size: -; v_call: TRBV27; cdr3_nt: TGTGCCAGCAGTTTCTATACCTACGAGCAGTACTTC; cdr3_aa: CASSFYTYEQYF
j_call: TRBJ1-4; d_call: -; clone_size: -; v_call: TRBV7-6; cdr3_nt: TGTGCCAGCAGCCCCCGGGACCTCAGCAGGGAAAAACTGTTTTTT; cdr3_aa: CASSPRDLSREKLFF
j_call: TRBJ2-2; d_call: TRBD2; clone_size: -; v_call: TRBV19; cdr3_nt: TGTGCCAGTAGTTCCATCCTAGCGGGAGTAAGGACCGGGGAGCTGTTTTTT; cdr3_aa: CASSSILAGVRTGELFF
j_call: TRBJ2-5; d_call: TRBD2; clone_size: -; v_call: TRBV27; cdr3_nt: TGTGCCAGCAGTACCTCCCGGACTAGCACAGAGACCCAGTACTTC; cdr3_aa: CASSTSRTSTETQYF
j_call: TRBJ2-2; d_call: -; clone_size: -; v_call: TRBV2; cdr3_nt: TGTGCCAGCAGGGGAGGGGGCGGCCCGAGCACCGGGGAGCTGTTTTTT; cdr3_aa: CASRGGGGPSTGELFF
j_call: TRBJ2-7; d_call: -; clone_size: -; v_call: TRBV5-4; cdr3_nt: TGTGCCAGCAGTTTACAGGGCGGCGAGCAGTACTTC; cdr3_aa: CASSLQGGEQYF
j_call: TRBJ1-4; d_call: TRBD1; clone_size: -; v_call: TRBV30; cdr3_nt: TGTGCCTGGGAGACAGGGGTAGGGGAAAAACTGTTTTTT; cdr3_aa: CAWETGVGEKLFF
j_call: TRBJ2-5; d_call: -; clone_size: -; v_call: TRBV28; cdr3_nt: TGTGCCAGCAGTTTACTGGGGAGGACATCGCAGGGGGAGACCCAGTACTTC; cdr3_aa: CASSLLGRTSQGETQYF
j_call: TRBJ1-1; d_call: -; clone_size: few; v_call: TRBV28; cdr3_nt: TGTGCCAGCAGTTTGGTCGGCACCCCGGGGCCTTTCTTT; cdr3_aa: CASSLVGTPGPFF
j_call: TRBJ1-3; d_call: -; clone_size: -; v_call: TRBV28; cdr3_nt: TGTGCCAGCAGTCGGGGCTCCTCTGGAAACACCATATATTTT; cdr3_aa: CASSRGSSGNTIYF
j_call: TRBJ2-2; d_call: -; clone_size: -; v_call: TRBV30; cdr3_nt: TGTGCCTGGAGGGCTAAGGGGGACACCGGGGAGCTGTTTTTT; cdr3_aa: CAWRAKGDTGELFF
j_call: TRBJ1-2; d_call: -; clone_size: -; v_call: TRBV7-2; cdr3_nt: TGTGCCAGCAGCTTAGTAGGACCCTATGGCTACACCTTC; cdr3_aa: CASSLVGPYGYTF
j_call: TRBJ1-1; d_call: TRBD1; clone_size: once; v_call: TRBV7-2; cdr3_nt: TGTGCCAGCAGCCGTCGGACAGGGTTCAACACTGAAGCTTTCTTT; cdr3_aa: CASSRRTGFNTEAFF